What follows is one T cell receptor beta chain and its context. This CDR3 contains 16 residues. CDR1 SGHRS and CDR2 YFSETQ come from the germline V gene. Trimming pared 7 bases from V and 5 bases from J, leaving 24 bases between. The data belong to a study of shared T cell receptors in the human thymus. Clones were sequenced by immunoSEQ multiplex PCR, and TCRdb holds only the in-frame ones, with some missing. Among 550,000 to 800,000 clones listed, roughly 85% were seen once. These data were also filed under a second study, of human thymus T cells. As reported in that work: Thymic samples were excised during corrective heart operations.

Sample: thymocytes. The clonotype originates from a girl less than two years old with a congenital heart defect. The chain combines TRBV5-1 with TRBJ1-1; the D gene is possibly TRBD1 (6 bases). Here the CDR3 DNA reads TGCGCCAGCTGTTTGTTGTCACAGGGTAAGAGGACTGAAGCTTTCTTT. Translating it yields CASCLLSQGKRTEAFF. Supplemented by reference TRBV5-1 and TRBJ1-1, the full variable domain reads KAGVTQTPRYLIKTRGQQVTLSCSPISGHRSVSWYQQTPGQGLQFLFEYFSETQRNKGNFPGRFSGRQFSNSRSEMNVSTLELGDSALYLCASCLLSQGKRTEAFFGQGTRLTVV.